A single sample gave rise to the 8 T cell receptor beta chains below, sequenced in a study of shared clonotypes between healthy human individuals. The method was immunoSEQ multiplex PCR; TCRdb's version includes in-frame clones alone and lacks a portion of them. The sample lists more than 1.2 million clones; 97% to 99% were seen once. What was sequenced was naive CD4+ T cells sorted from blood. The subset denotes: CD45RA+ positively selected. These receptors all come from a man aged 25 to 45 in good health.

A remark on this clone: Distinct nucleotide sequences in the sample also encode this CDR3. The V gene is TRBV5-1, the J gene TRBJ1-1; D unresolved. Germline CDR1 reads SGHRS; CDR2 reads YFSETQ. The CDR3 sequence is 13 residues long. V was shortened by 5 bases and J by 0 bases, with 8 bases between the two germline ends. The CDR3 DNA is TGCGCCAGCAGTCCAGCCGTGAACACTGAAGCTTTCTTT. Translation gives CASSPAVNTEAFF.

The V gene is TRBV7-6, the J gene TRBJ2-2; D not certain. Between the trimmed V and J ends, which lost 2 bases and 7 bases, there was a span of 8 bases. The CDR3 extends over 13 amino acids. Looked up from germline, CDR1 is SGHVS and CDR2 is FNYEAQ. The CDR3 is CASSLRWNGELFF. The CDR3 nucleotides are TGTGCCAGCAGCTTAAGGTGGAACGGGGAGCTGTTTTTT.

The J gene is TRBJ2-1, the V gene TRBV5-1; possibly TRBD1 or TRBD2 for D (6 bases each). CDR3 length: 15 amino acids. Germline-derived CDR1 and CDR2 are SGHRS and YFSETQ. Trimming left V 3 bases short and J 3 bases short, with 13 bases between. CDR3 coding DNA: TGCGCCAGCAGCTACAGGGACTTCATCTACAATGAGCAGTTCTTC. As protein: CASSYRDFIYNEQFF.

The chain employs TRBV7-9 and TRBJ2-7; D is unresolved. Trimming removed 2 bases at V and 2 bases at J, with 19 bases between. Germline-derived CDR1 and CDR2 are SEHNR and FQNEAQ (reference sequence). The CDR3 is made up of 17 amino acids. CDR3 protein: CASSLTLRTHSPYEQYF. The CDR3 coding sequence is TGTGCCAGCAGCTTAACCCTCAGGACCCATTCCCCCTACGAGCAGTACTTC.

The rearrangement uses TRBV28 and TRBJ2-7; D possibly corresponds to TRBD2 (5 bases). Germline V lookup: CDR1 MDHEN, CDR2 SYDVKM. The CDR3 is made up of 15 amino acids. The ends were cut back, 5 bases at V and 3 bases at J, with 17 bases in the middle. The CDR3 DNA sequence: TGTGCCAGCAGTCCTAGGGAGTCTGGAATCTACGAGCAGTACTTC. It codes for CASSPRESGIYEQYF.

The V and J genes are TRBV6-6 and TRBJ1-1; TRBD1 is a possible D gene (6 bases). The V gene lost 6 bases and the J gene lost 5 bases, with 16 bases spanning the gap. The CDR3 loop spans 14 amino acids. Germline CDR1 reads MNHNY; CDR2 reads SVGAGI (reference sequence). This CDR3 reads CASSREGGGTEAFF. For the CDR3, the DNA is TGTGCCAGCAGCCGCGAAGGGGGAGGGACTGAAGCTTTCTTT.

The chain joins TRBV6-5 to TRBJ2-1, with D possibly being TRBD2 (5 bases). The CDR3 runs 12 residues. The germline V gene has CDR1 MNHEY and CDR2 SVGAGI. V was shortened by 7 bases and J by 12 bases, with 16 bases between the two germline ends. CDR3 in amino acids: CASKSDAGVQFF. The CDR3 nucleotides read TGTGCCAGCAAATCTGACGCCGGGGTGCAGTTCTTC.

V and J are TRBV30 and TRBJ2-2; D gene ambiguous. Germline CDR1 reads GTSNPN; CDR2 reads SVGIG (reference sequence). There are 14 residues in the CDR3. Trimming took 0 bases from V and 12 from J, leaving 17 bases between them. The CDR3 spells CAWSVLSISGQLFF. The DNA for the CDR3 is TGTGCCTGGAGTGTACTTTCGATTTCAGGACAGCTGTTTTTT.